This T cell receptor (beta chain) was captured in a study of regulatory T cells in long-lasting Graves disease (dated by TCRdb to about 2021). Context from the whole study: In the newly diagnosed Graves' disease group, patients had been taking antithyroid drugs for less than 3 months. The study took place in China and was registered as a clinical trial. TCR sequencing covered 13 persistent and approximately 20 newly diagnosed Graves' disease patients, 33 samples in total. Patients with persistent Graves' disease were compared with patients with newly diagnosed Graves' disease using TCR sequencing and RNA sequencing of peripheral blood. What the work shows at the level of the full study, not this receptor alone: Sequencing and analysis were limited to the TCR beta chain. Persistent Graves' disease patients showed lower TCR Shannon entropy and fewer highly expanded clones than newly diagnosed patients, suggesting clonal expansion. The small sample size was acknowledged by the authors as a limitation that may reduce accuracy. More public clonotypes were shared among persistent patients (2,741) than among newly diagnosed patients (roughly 1,000). Because the primary lesion, thyroid tissue, could not be accessed, the study looked at peripheral blood alone. Preferential use of TRBV28, TRBJ1-2 and TRBJ2-5 was observed in persistent disease, whereas TRBV20-1 and TRBJ2-1 were favored in newly diagnosed disease.

The time point label for this specimen denotes: newly diagnosed GD, antithyroid drugs for less than 3 months. For both TCR sequencing and RNA sequencing, RNA was extracted from PBMCs in TRIzol. The diagnosis of Graves' disease followed American Thyroid Association guidelines. Patients were recruited from an endocrinology department in Xi'an, China. Each patient gave roughly 8.4 milliliters of peripheral blood, collected in an EDTA anticoagulant tube. Ficoll Paque Plus density gradient separation was used to isolate PBMCs, and no further T cell sorting was performed. An Agilent 2100 Bioanalyzer and agarose gel were used to check RNA quality, while a NanoDrop 2000 measured RNA concentration. This clonotype was recorded at least ten times. Its antigen specificity is not known. Base qualities are not at hand, and no much larger clone is one base apart. The library was obtained by multiplex PCR. The listed sequencing device is Illumina HiSeq 4000. To build TCR beta libraries, CDR3 regions were amplified by Arm-PCR using iRepertoire HTBI primers. Before sequencing, the PCR products underwent gel purification. Per the source publication's procedure: Gene usage analysis of CDR3 amino acid clonotypes used the approximately 62 TRBV and about 13 TRBJ segments found across samples. Filtered high-quality paired reads were merged into contigs using COPE and FqMerger. BLAST was used to align contigs to the IMGT TRBV, TRBD and TRBJ reference genes, and CDR3 was defined following IMGT. Any clonotype with a frequency above 0.1% was counted as a highly expanded clone. Repertoire diversity was measured by Shannon entropy, and V-J evenness by the Gini coefficient. Clonotypes shared by more than one individual were considered public. TCRdb's own reprocessing of the public reads used fastp at Q25 and MiXCR and kept productive beta chains. CDR3 protein duplicates are merged, each entry listing the most common genes and DNA. These V and J calls originate from TCRdb's pipeline instead of the authors' own analysis. In this sample the table shows about 400,000 distinct CDR3 sequences, about 16% of which occur a single time. The leading ten clones occupy 20% to 25% of the sample.

V is reduced by 7 bases and J by 2 bases, leaving a spacing of 14 bases between them. There are 14 amino acids in the CDR3, from cysteine to phenylalanine inclusive. Only the CDR3 part of the read is kept: 42 bases, read in frame from the first base. The TCR comes from a female donor with Graves disease. The sample in question was peripheral blood mononuclear cells (PBMCs), obtained at new diagnosis, from a patient treated with antithyroid drugs. Recombination connected TRBV12-3 or TRBV12-4 to TRBJ1-1; TRBD1 is perhaps the D gene, given 6 matching bases. The nucleotide sequence is TGTGCCAGCACCCAGGGACATTCCAACACTGAAGCTTTCTTT. Protein translation: CASTQGHSNTEAFF.